This TCR beta chain was recovered during a study of cytomegalovirus exposure and HLA in healthy donors. Turning to this clone: Its antigen is not identified.

TCRdb keeps only in-frame clones here, not all; method: immunoSEQ multiplex PCR. The table includes 55,000 to 75,000 clones, approximately 94% detected once. The germline V and J ends were trimmed by 3 bases and 2 bases, with 5 bases remaining between them. The CDR3 covers 12 residues. Germline V gene sequence: CDR1 MGHRA, CDR2 YSYEKL. Study-level findings and limits: Cytomegalovirus association was listed for around 170 TCR beta chains. Reportedly, diagnosis of cytomegalovirus status by the classifier showed high specificity and sensitivity.

The source is a man aged 18 to 29 in good health and CMV-seropositive. Sequenced: PBMCs. This chain joins TRBV4-1 and TRBJ2-7, with D maybe TRBD2 (5 bases). CDR3 in DNA: TGCGCCAGCAGCCAGAGGGCCTACGAGCAGTACTTC. Its protein product is CASSQRAYEQYF.